Below, 14 T cell receptor beta chains from the same sample are listed, as sequenced in a study of T cell responses to AZD1222 COVID-19 vaccine. The data were produced by immunoSEQ multiplex PCR, yet TCRdb's version contains in-frame clones alone and is incomplete. Of approximately 130,000 clones in the sample, 65% to 90% are singletons; the top ten hold 25% to 35%. The material was peripheral blood, obtained 28 days after the second AZD1222 dose. The receptors were gathered from an adult who received the AZD1222 COVID-19 vaccine.

J is TRBJ1-3 and V is TRBV5-1; tentatively, D is TRBD1 (6 bases). The germline V and J ends were trimmed by 3 bases and 1 base, with 17 bases remaining between them. The CDR3 contains 17 residues. Germline-derived CDR1 and CDR2 are SGHRS and YFSETQ. CDR3 in amino acids: CASSSMGTTGSGNTIYF. CDR3 nucleotides: TGCGCCAGCAGCTCCATGGGGACAACAGGGTCTGGAAACACCATATATTTT.

This chain links TRBV6-5 with TRBJ1-4; maybe TRBD1 (5 bases). The ends were cut back, 2 bases at V and 1 base at J, with 11 bases in the middle. The CDR3 loop spans 16 amino acids. Germline V CDR1 and CDR2: MNHEY, SVGAGI. CDR3 in amino acids: CASSYLGEVTNEKLFF. The CDR3 nucleotides are TGTGCCAGCAGTTACCTGGGGGAGGTAACTAATGAAAAACTGTTTTTT.

This clone has only a few counts. The gene calls are TRBV28 and TRBJ1-1, with 8 bases matching TRBD1. The ends lost 6 bases at V and 5 bases at J; junction bases unmatched: 14. The length of the CDR3 is 16 residues. Germline V lookup: CDR1 MDHEN, CDR2 SYDVKM. CDR3 amino acids: CASSPNLGQGGTEAFF. DNA for the CDR3: TGTGCCAGCAGCCCCAACCTCGGACAGGGTGGGACTGAAGCTTTCTTT. Variable domain in full (rest from reference TRBV28 and TRBJ1-1): DVKVTQSSRYLVKRTGEKVFLECVQDMDHENMFWYRQDPGLGLRLIYFSYDVKMKEKGDIPEGYSVSREKKERFSLILESASTNQTSMYLCASSPNLGQGGTEAFFGQGTRLTVV.

The chain links TRBV19 to TRBJ1-6; 7 bases map to TRBD1. This CDR3 is built from 15 residues. V lost 5 bases and J lost 10; bases outside the gene matches: 11. The germline V gene has CDR1 LNHDA and CDR2 SQIVND (reference sequence). The CDR3 sequence is CASSSRTGTVSPLHF. CDR3 nucleotides: TGTGCCAGTAGTTCCAGGACAGGTACTGTCTCACCCCTCCACTTT. The complete variable domain, with remaining parts taken from reference TRBV19 and TRBJ1-6, reads DGGITQSPKYLFRKEGQNVTLSCEQNLNHDAMYWYRQDPGQGLRLIYYSQIVNDFQKGDIAEGYSVSREKKESFPLTVTSAQKNPTAFYLCASSSRTGTVSPLHFGNGTRLTVT.

The V and J genes are TRBV4-3 and TRBJ1-1, with D possibly TRBD1 on 5 matching bases. V was pared by 4 bases and J by 3 bases, with 12 bases between. Germline CDR1 and CDR2: LGHNA and YSLEER. This CDR3 is built from 14 residues. The CDR3 region has the DNA TGCGCCAGCAGCCCCACGGGGGGGTACACTGAAGCTTTCTTT. Translation gives CASSPTGGYTEAFF.

The V call is TRBV14, the J call TRBJ1-2; D call uncertain. V shed 0 bases and J shed 3 bases, with 8 bases lying between them. Germline CDR1 SGHDN, CDR2 FVKESK. This CDR3 comprises 14 residues. CDR3 sequence reads: CASSQDRTYYGYTF. CDR3 nucleotides: TGTGCCAGCAGCCAAGATAGAACATACTATGGCTACACCTTC.

The V gene is TRBV7-2, the J gene TRBJ1-1; TRBD1 might be the D (5 bases). The germline V and J ends were trimmed by 2 bases and 3 bases, with 13 bases remaining between them. Germline V gene sequence: CDR1 SGHTA, CDR2 FQGNSA. This CDR3 is 15 amino acids long. The CDR3 bases are TGTGCCAGCAGCTTATATGGGATGACAGACACTGAAGCTTTCTTT. This translates into CASSLYGMTDTEAFF.

This clone was seen only once. The chain links TRBV3-1 (or the pseudogene TRBV3-2) to TRBJ1-2; 7 bases align to TRBD1. The CDR3 covers 16 residues. After removal of 4 bases from V and 0 bases from J, the junction contained 8 bases not matched to a gene. CDR1 is LGHDT and CDR2 is YNNKEL in the germline V gene (reference sequence). The CDR3 region is CASSLTRTGANYGYTF. CDR3 nucleotides: TGTGCCAGCAGCCTGACCCGGACAGGTGCTAACTATGGCTACACCTTC.

The chain joins TRBV28 to TRBJ1-6, with D maybe TRBD1 (6 bases). Germline CDR1 and CDR2: MDHEN and SYDVKM. V lost 4 bases and J lost 0, with 16 bases in between. The CDR3 is 18 residues long. The CDR3 spells CASSSGRGQSSYNSPLHF. As DNA, the CDR3 is TGTGCCAGCAGTTCCGGACGGGGGCAGAGCTCCTATAATTCACCCCTCCACTTT. The whole variable domain, remainder taken from reference TRBV28 and TRBJ1-6, is DVKVTQSSRYLVKRTGEKVFLECVQDMDHENMFWYRQDPGLGLRLIYFSYDVKMKEKGDIPEGYSVSREKKERFSLILESASTNQTSMYLCASSSGRGQSSYNSPLHFGNGTRLTVT.

This chain uses TRBV10-3 with TRBJ1-1; TRBD1 aligns across 8 bases. The CDR3 is 16 amino acids. The V and J ends lost 6 bases and 0 bases, in that order; junction bases with no gene match: 9. CDR1 and CDR2 from the germline V gene are ENHRY and SYGVKD. CDR3 bases: TGTGCCATCAGCGGACAGGGCAGTAACATGAACACTGAAGCTTTCTTT. Translated, it gives CAISGQGSNMNTEAFF.

This sequence joins TRBV7-9 and TRBJ1-6; 9 bases are shared with TRBD1. Looked up from germline, CDR1 is SEHNR and CDR2 is FQNEAQ (reference sequence). CDR3 size: 15 residues. V lost 5 bases and J lost 11; bases outside the gene matches: 10. The CDR3 region has the DNA TGTGCCAGCAGCCGGGACAGGGAGAATGGTACACCCCTCCACTTT. Encoded protein: CASSRDRENGTPLHF.

V and J are TRBV5-6 and TRBJ1-4; D gene ambiguous. Germline loops: CDR1 SGHDT, CDR2 YYEEEE. Between the trimmed V and J ends, which lost 4 bases and 0 bases, there was a span of 10 bases. The CDR3 is made up of 15 amino acids. The CDR3 is CASSPWWATNEKLFF. The CDR3, as DNA: TGTGCCAGCAGCCCCTGGTGGGCAACTAATGAAAAACTGTTTTTT.

This clone has a handful of counts. The CDR3 sequence: CASSVETGFGYTF. In nucleotides, the CDR3 is TGTGCCAGCAGCGTGGAGACAGGGTTTGGCTACACCTTC. This sequence joins TRBV9 and TRBJ1-2; 7 bases are a match to TRBD1. This CDR3 has 13 residues. Germline CDR1 is SGDLS and CDR2 is YYNGEE. Trimming at V came to 2 bases and at J to 7 bases, leaving 5 bases not matched to a gene.

This chain connects TRBV3-1 (or the pseudogene TRBV3-2) to TRBJ2-3; D gene uncertain. The CDR3 is 12 amino acids. Looked up from germline, CDR1 is LGHDT and CDR2 is YNNKEL (reference sequence). V was trimmed by 4 bases and J by 6 bases, leaving 8 bases between them. This CDR3 reads CASSRLGDTQYF. The DNA for the CDR3 is TGTGCCAGCAGCCGACTCGGGGATACGCAGTATTTT.